A single sample gave rise to the 6 T cell receptor beta chains below, sequenced in a study of cytomegalovirus exposure and HLA in healthy donors. The data were produced by immunoSEQ multiplex PCR, yet TCRdb's version contains in-frame clones alone and is incomplete. This table has roughly 60,000 clones, over 90% appearing once. Material: PBMCs. The receptors stem from a man between 18 and 29 years old in good health and CMV-seronegative.

The DNA for the CDR3 is TGTGCCAGCAGCCTAAGGGGGAGGGACGAGCAGTACTTC. Its protein product is CASSLRGRDEQYF. The chain is built from TRBV7-8 and TRBJ2-7, with D perhaps TRBD2 (7 bases). Germline-derived CDR1 and CDR2 are SGHVS and FQNEAQ. The CDR3 sequence is 13 residues long. V lost 5 bases and J lost 5, with 13 bases in between.

This clone is a singleton in its sample. V gene TRBV2 combines with J gene TRBJ1-1, with 7 bases that match TRBD1. In germline, CDR1 is SNHLY, CDR2 FYNNEI. Trimming at V came to 4 bases and at J to 2 bases, leaving 7 bases not matched to a gene. The CDR3 loop spans 15 amino acids. The CDR3 DNA sequence: TGTGCCAGCAGTGTGGGACAGACTATAAACACTGAAGCTTTCTTT. Translated, it gives CASSVGQTINTEAFF.

V is TRBV7-9 and J is TRBJ1-2, with a tentative D call TRBD1 (6 bases). Trimming took off 2 bases at V and 7 bases at J, with 20 bases between the two ends. The CDR3 is made up of 16 amino acids. Germline V CDR1 and CDR2: SEHNR, FQNEAQ (reference sequence). CDR3 DNA: TGTGCCAGCAGCTTATCTGGGTCCGAACAGGGAACTGGCTACACCTTC. It encodes CASSLSGSEQGTGYTF.

Only one count was recorded for this clone. The V and J genes are TRBV2 and TRBJ1-1; the D is unclear. The V end lost 5 bases, the J end lost 4 bases, and 11 bases lay between the germline ends. This CDR3 comprises 13 residues. CDR1 and CDR2 from the germline V gene are SNHLY and FYNNEI. The CDR3 DNA reads as TGTGCCAGCAGTAGCGGGCCCTCCACTGAAGCTTTCTTT. Translating gives CASSSGPSTEAFF.

V usage is TRBV28 and J usage is TRBJ2-7, with TRBD2 identical over 7 bases. This CDR3 is 14 amino acids long. V shed 5 bases, J shed 3 bases, and the junction held 7 bases outside the gene matches. The germline V gene has CDR1 MDHEN and CDR2 SYDVKM. CDR3 in DNA: TGTGCCAGCAGTGGCGGGAGCCTCCTCTACGAGCAGTACTTC. Its protein is CASSGGSLLYEQYF.

The count of this clone is one. The chain combines TRBV27 with TRBJ2-5, with D possibly being TRBD1 (6 bases). Germline V CDR1 and CDR2: MNHEY, SMNVEV (reference sequence). Deletions cut 5 bases from V and 0 bases from J, with 10 bases between. The CDR3 runs 14 residues. This CDR3 is CASSPGTNQETQYF. CDR3 nucleotide sequence: TGTGCCAGCAGTCCCGGGACAAACCAAGAGACCCAGTACTTC.